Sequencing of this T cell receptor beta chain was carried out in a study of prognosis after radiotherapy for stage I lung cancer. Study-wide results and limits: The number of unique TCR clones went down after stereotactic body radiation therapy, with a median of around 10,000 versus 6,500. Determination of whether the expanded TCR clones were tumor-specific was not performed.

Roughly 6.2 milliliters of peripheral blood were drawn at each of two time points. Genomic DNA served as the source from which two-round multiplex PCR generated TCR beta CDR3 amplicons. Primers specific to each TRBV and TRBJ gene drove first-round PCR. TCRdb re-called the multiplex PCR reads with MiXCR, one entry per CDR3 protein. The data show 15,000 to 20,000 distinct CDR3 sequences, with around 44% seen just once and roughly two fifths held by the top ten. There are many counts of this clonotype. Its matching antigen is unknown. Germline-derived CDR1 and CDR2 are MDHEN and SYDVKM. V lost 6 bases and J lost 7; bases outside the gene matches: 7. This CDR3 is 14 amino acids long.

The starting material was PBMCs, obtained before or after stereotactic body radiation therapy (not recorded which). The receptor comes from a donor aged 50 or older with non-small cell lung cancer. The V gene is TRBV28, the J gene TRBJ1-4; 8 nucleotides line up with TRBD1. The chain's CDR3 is CASRMTGVGEKLFF. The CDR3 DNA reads TGTGCCAGCAGGATGACAGGGGTGGGTGAAAAACTGTTTTTT.